Here is one TCR beta chain with its context. Its target antigen remains unknown. No base-level quality is on record; no much larger clone is a single base apart. Each collaborating institution followed its own protocols to collect whole blood in K2EDTA tubes. For TCRbeta analysis, collaborator samples were shipped as frozen whole blood, as isolated PBMCs, or as DNA extracted from either sample type. Via the germline V gene, CDR1 is SGHDT and CDR2 YYEEEE. There are 17 amino acids in the CDR3, from cysteine to phenylalanine inclusive. Only the CDR3 part of the read is kept: 51 bases, read in frame from the first base. Here V drops 1 base and J drops 4 bases, and the junction holds 9 bases not matched to any gene. The sample belongs to a study of blood T cell repertoires in COVID-19 (dated by TCRdb to the early 2020s). Regarding the research as a whole: Samples from collaborators originated in the United States, Italy and Spain and spanned both the acute and convalescent phases of COVID-19. Sample metadata almost always included a de-identified subject ID, COVID-19 status, age in years and sex. Samples were obtained from the ongoing ImmuneRACE study (first 160 participants) and from 1,254 subjects provided by 6 global collaborators. The prospective study material was composed of cDNA or gDNA derived from T cells, B-cell-depleted T cells, or PBMCs. Where available, HLA class I and class II types were obtained from metadata supplied by the sample provider rather than from assay-based typing. The repertoires were released in a freely available public database meant as a resource for research on the immune response to SARS-CoV-2. Subjects who had been exposed to COVID-19, were actively infected with it, or had recovered from it provided the deeply sampled blood TCRbeta repertoires that made up the dataset.

TCRbeta CDR3 regions were amplified from genomic DNA by means of the immunoSEQ Assay, a bias-controlled multiplex PCR. The authors' analysis ran thus. The number of nucleated cells in each sample was estimated by amplification of reference gene primers within the assay. To quantify the absolute abundance of each unique TCRbeta CDR3 rearrangement, sequence reads were collapsed and filtered. Productive Simpson clonality was computed per sample as the square root of Simpson's diversity index over productive rearrangements. Held by TCRdb, this immuneACCESS table contains in-frame sequences only and omits some clones. Under half of the omission traces to an unresolved V gene where checked; the cause of the rest is unknown. Clonal size and the V and J genes are those of that table, whereas D and trimming came from the DNA. In this sample the table shows roughly 100,000 clones, about 80% of which occur a single time. 10% to 15% of the sample is in the top ten clones.

Study-wide findings and limitations: How much clinical and demographic metadata was included differed by source and by participant, and the metadata was provided uncurated.

The sequencing sample was made of peripheral blood. The sequence links TRBV5-6 to TRBJ1-5, with 9 middle bases fitting TRBD1. This clonotype was obtained from a human donor in a cohort sampled during active or convalescent COVID-19. The nucleotide sequence is given as TGTGCCAGCAGCTTGTGGGGGAGGGGACAGGGAAATCAGCCCCAGCATTTT. Its amino acids are CASSLWGRGQGNQPQHF.